The entry below gives a single T cell receptor beta chain sequence along with its context. The target antigen is unknown. This entry is derived from a study of Ad26.COV2.S vaccination and SARS-CoV-2 variants. Points from the study as a whole: The study found higher spike-specific TCR breadth in vaccine than placebo recipients. Marked by substantial breadth, spike-specific CD8+ and CD4+ T cell responses were reportedly seen after vaccination. Total T cell responses may have been underestimated by the TCR breadth and depth analyses. Vaccinated and placebo-treated recipients had similar non-spike TCR breadth.

The CDR3 contains 18 residues. CDR1 and CDR2 (germline): SGHRS, YFSETQ. V was clipped by 3 bases and J by 2 bases; unmatched bases: 14. Clones were read by immunoSEQ multiplex PCR, and TCRdb kept only the in-frame ones, dropping some. The top ten hold about 5% of the sample, which has about 140,000 clones, 70% to 90% seen once. The source is a human donor who had recovered from COVID-19. Sequencing used peripheral blood, obtained after recovery from COVID-19. The genes are TRBV5-1 and TRBJ2-3; TRBD1 matches at 8 bases. CDR3 sequence reads: CASSSQGGTGDSTDTQYF. Written as DNA, the CDR3 is TGCGCCAGCAGCTCACAGGGGGGAACAGGGGATTCCACAGATACGCAGTATTTT.